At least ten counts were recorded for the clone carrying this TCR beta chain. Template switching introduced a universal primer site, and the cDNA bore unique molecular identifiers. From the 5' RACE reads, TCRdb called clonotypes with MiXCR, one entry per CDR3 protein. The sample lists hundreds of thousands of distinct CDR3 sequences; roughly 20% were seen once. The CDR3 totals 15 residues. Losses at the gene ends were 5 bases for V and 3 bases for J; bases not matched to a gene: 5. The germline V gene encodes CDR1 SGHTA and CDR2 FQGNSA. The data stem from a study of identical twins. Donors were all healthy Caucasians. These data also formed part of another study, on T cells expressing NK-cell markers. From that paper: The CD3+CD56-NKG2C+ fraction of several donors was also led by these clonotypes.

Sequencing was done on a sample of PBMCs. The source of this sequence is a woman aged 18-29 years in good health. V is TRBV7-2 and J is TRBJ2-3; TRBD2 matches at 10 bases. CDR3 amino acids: CASSPQTSGTDTQYF. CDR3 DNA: TGTGCCAGCAGCCCCCAGACTAGCGGGACAGATACGCAGTATTTT.